The 19 T cell receptor beta chains reported below all come from one sample, sequenced in a study of T-cell reconstitution after alpha-beta-depleted transplantation in children. The TCRbeta library was prepared with unique molecular identifiers. A single record per CDR3 protein comes from TCRdb applying MiXCR to the PCR reads. The sample records some 600,000 distinct CDR3 sequences, 16% being singletons. The input for sequencing was PBMCs from the stem cell graft donor, taken from the stem cell graft. All receptors come from a human donor who donated a stem cell graft to a child with acute myeloid leukemia.

This clonotype appeared many times. V is TRBV6-1 and J is TRBJ2-5; 10 nucleotides align to TRBD2. This CDR3 has 14 amino acids. Trimming took 4 bases from V and 5 from J; bases not matched to a gene: 4. The germline gives CDR1 MNHNS, CDR2 SASEGT. As DNA, the CDR3 is TGTGCCAGCAGTGTGAGCGGGGGGGTCGAGACCCAGTACTTC. Residues: CASSVSGGVETQYF.

In this sample, this clonotype turned up a few times. The chain employs TRBV5-6 and TRBJ2-3; D unclear. Germline-derived CDR1 and CDR2 are SGHDT and YYEEEE. This CDR3 comprises 13 residues. V was clipped by 3 bases and J by 15 bases, with 20 bases between them. The CDR3 spells CASSSPQLPLAYF. The CDR3 region has the DNA TGTGCCAGCAGCTCCCCACAGCTGCCATTGGCTTATTTT.

A few counts support this clonotype. The rearrangement links TRBV6-2 or TRBV6-3 to TRBJ1-6; no definite D call. This CDR3 region has 15 residues. The germline V and J ends were trimmed by 6 bases and 9 bases, with 18 bases remaining between them. The germline V gene encodes CDR1 MNHEY and CDR2 SVGEGT. The DNA of the CDR3 is TGTGCCAGCAGCCCCGAGGGAGCGGGCCTTTCACCCCTCCACTTT. It encodes CASSPEGAGLSPLHF.

This clonotype was seen only a few times. The chain recombines TRBV5-1 with TRBJ1-1; D is possibly TRBD1 (5 bases). Trimming left V 1 base short and J 1 base short, with 29 bases between. This CDR3 contains 21 residues. The V gene's germline CDR1 is SGHRS and CDR2 YFSETQ. DNA for the CDR3: TGCGCCAGCAGCTTGTTAAGGGGCCTGGCAGGAACCAACTGGGGGAACACTGAAGCTTTCTTT. It yields the protein CASSLLRGLAGTNWGNTEAFF.

This clonotype appeared a single time. The chain recombines TRBV12-3 or TRBV12-4 with TRBJ1-2; maybe TRBD1 (5 bases). V dropped 5 bases and J dropped 8 bases, with 12 bases sitting between them. The CDR3 runs to 12 residues. CDR3 protein: CASSPGTPGYTF. The DNA of the CDR3 is TGTGCCAGCAGTCCCGGGACGCCGGGCTACACCTTC.

This clonotype was seen many times. The CDR3 protein is CSAVGGGSETQYF. The CDR3 nucleotides are TGCAGTGCTGTTGGGGGGGGGAGCGAGACCCAGTACTTC. J is TRBJ2-5 and V is TRBV20-1; 7 nucleotides agree with TRBD2. Trimming removed 5 bases from V and 5 bases from J; junction bases left unmatched: 8. This CDR3 contains 13 residues. Per the germline V gene, CDR1 is DFQATT and CDR2 is SNEGSKA (reference sequence).

A few counts support this clonotype. This sequence joins TRBV7-2 and TRBJ2-5, with D unclear. CDR1 and CDR2 from the germline V gene are SGHTA and FQGNSA. This CDR3 is 16 amino acids long. The ends were cut back, 2 bases at V and 2 bases at J, with 15 bases in the middle. The CDR3: CASSLLLKKTQETQYF. CDR3 sequence (DNA): TGTGCCAGCAGCTTACTACTCAAGAAAACTCAAGAGACCCAGTACTTC.

Many counts were recorded for this clonotype. V gene TRBV6-6 combines with J gene TRBJ2-7; 7 bases line up with TRBD1. CDR1 is MNHNY, CDR2 SVGAGI, per germline (reference sequence). This CDR3 comprises 13 residues. The junction had 4 bases not matched to a gene; V was cut back by 2 bases and J by 6 bases. The CDR3 DNA is TGTGCCAGCAGTTACACGGACAGGTCCGAGCAGTACTTC. It is translated as CASSYTDRSEQYF.

The rearrangement links TRBV6-4 to TRBJ2-1; TRBD2 matches 12 bases. The CDR3 is made up of 15 amino acids. Germline assignment: CDR1 MRHNA and CDR2 SNTAGT. J was trimmed by 6 bases and V by 5 bases; bases with no gene match: 5. The CDR3 DNA is TGTGCCAGCAGTACTAGCGGGGGGATCCCCAATGAGCAGTTCTTC. Translation gives CASSTSGGIPNEQFF.

This chain joins TRBV7-2 and TRBJ2-1; D not resolved. This CDR3 spans 15 amino acids. Trimming took 1 base from V and 3 from J, leaving 10 bases between them. The germline gives CDR1 SGHTA, CDR2 FQGNSA. As DNA, the CDR3 is TGTGCCAGCAGCTTAGAAGGGTACAGCTACAATGAGCAGTTCTTC. Translation gives CASSLEGYSYNEQFF.

This clonotype was seen many times. V and J are TRBV7-8 and TRBJ1-2; 7 nucleotides align to TRBD1. Germline V lookup: CDR1 SGHVS, CDR2 FQNEAQ. This CDR3 has 15 residues. V was pared by 1 base and J by 5 bases, with 7 bases of the junction left unmatched. DNA for the CDR3: TGTGCCAGCAGCTTAGAGGGGGCAGGCATTTATGGCTACACCTTC. This gives the protein CASSLEGAGIYGYTF.

There are many counts of this clonotype. V and J are TRBV6-1 and TRBJ2-7; D not resolved. The V and J ends lost 6 bases and 3 bases respectively, with 12 bases between them. The CDR3 consists of 13 residues. The V gene's germline CDR1 is MNHNS and CDR2 SASEGT. CDR3 protein: CASSLGRFYEQYF. CDR3 in DNA: TGTGCCAGCAGCCTAGGACGGTTCTACGAGCAGTACTTC.

This clonotype occurred a few times. In nucleotides, the CDR3 is TGTGCCAGCAGCCCGGCGGCAGGGAACACTGAAGCTTTCTTT. Its translation: CASSPAAGNTEAFF. The chain uses TRBV7-3 and TRBJ1-1; D gene ambiguous. Germline V CDR1 and CDR2: SGHTA, FQGTGA. This CDR3 is built from 14 residues. V lost 5 bases to trimming and J lost 1 base, with 11 bases between them. The full variable domain, with the rest looked up from reference TRBV7-3 and TRBJ1-1, is GAGVSQTPSNKVTEKGKYVELRCDPISGHTALYWYRQSLGQGPEFLIYFQGTGAADDSGLPNDRFFAVRPEGSVSTLKIQRTERGDSAVYLCASSPAAGNTEAFFGQGTRLTVV.

Details on this clonotype: A much larger clone differs from this one at a single base, so this may be a read error. This chain links TRBV20-1 with TRBJ1-1; 7 nucleotides align to TRBD1. CDR3 length: 15 amino acids. Germline CDR1 DFQATT, CDR2 SNEGSKA (reference sequence). CDR3 sequence: CSARVRQGGGTGAFF. The CDR3 nucleotides read TGCAGTGCTAGAGTCCGTCAGGGGGGCGGCACTGGAGCTTTCTTT.

The chain recombines TRBV3-1 with TRBJ2-1; D gene uncertain. The CDR3 covers 14 residues. In germline, CDR1 is LGHDT, CDR2 YNNKEL (reference sequence). V was cut by 0 bases and J by 7 bases, with 10 bases left in between. The CDR3 region has the DNA TGTGCCAGCAGCCAAGATCTACAGACGAATGAGCAGTTCTTC. This encodes CASSQDLQTNEQFF.

The chain has TRBV5-1 and TRBJ2-2; D ambiguous. V lost 4 bases and J lost 1, with 5 bases in between. The CDR3 is 13 amino acids. The V gene's germline CDR1 is SGHRS and CDR2 YFSETQ. The CDR3 nucleotides read TGCGCCAGCAGCAAGGAGAACACCGGGGAGCTGTTTTTT. Translating gives CASSKENTGELFF.

The genes are TRBV24-1 and TRBJ1-5; D gene uncertain. The V end lost 9 bases, the J end lost 3 bases, and 11 bases lay between the germline ends. The length of the CDR3 is 13 residues. The germline V gene encodes CDR1 KGHDR and CDR2 SFDVKD. CDR3 loop: CATGSRANQPQHF. CDR3 DNA: TGTGCCACCGGAAGTAGGGCCAATCAGCCCCAGCATTTT.

This clonotype was detected ten times or more. The V gene is TRBV5-6, the J gene TRBJ2-1; the D gene is possibly TRBD2 (6 bases). V shed 4 bases and J shed 2 bases, with 19 bases lying between them. CDR3 length equals 17 residues. Germline-derived CDR1 and CDR2 are SGHDT and YYEEEE. CDR3: CASSESGTFLAYNEQFF. Here the CDR3 DNA reads TGTGCCAGCAGCGAATCCGGGACTTTTCTCGCCTACAATGAGCAGTTCTTC.

This clonotype has at least ten counts. The chain uses TRBV20-1 and TRBJ2-3; the match to TRBD2 covers 7 bases. The CDR3 loop spans 15 amino acids. CDR1 and CDR2 from the germline V gene are DFQATT and SNEGSKA (reference sequence). V was clipped by 5 bases and J by 0 bases; unmatched bases: 8. This CDR3 is CSAGGETTSTDTQYF. The CDR3 coding sequence is TGCAGTGCTGGGGGGGAGACCACTAGCACAGATACGCAGTATTTT.